This paragraph reports one TCR beta chain. This clone was seen a few times. Its antigen is unknown. One base away there is no much larger clone; base qualities are not given. The library was built by means of the immunoSEQ multiplex PCR assay. TCRdb re-hosts the immuneACCESS table, in-frame sequences only. Its copies lack some clones; in the studies checked, an unresolved V gene accounts for under half of them, and the cause for the rest is not known. This sample gives about 100,000 clones in total; roughly 91% of them show up just once. The top ten clones comprise over 6.5% of the sample. V has 2 bases trimmed and J has 6 bases trimmed; junction bases matching no gene number 7. Spanning cysteine to valine, the CDR3 consists of 14 amino acids. Only the CDR3 part of the read is kept: 42 bases, read in frame from the first base. The data are from a study of control samples from healthy donors and cancer patients (dated by TCRdb to about 2020).

Recombination joined TRBV23-1 with TRBJ2-7; the junction holds 7 bases that match TRBD1. TRBV23-1 belongs to the ORF category, with a function that is uncertain. The clonotype originates from a young man in good health. The specimen was blood. The encoded CDR3 is CASSQLTGSGEQYV. The sequenced DNA is TGCGCCAGCAGTCAACTGACAGGGTCGGGCGAGCAGTACGTC.